These T cell receptor beta chains were read from a single sample in a study of post-analysis software for immune sequencing data. MiXCR, applied by TCRdb to the PCR reads, yields one record per CDR3 protein. The data contain some 890,000 distinct CDR3 sequences, approximately 53% of them singletons. The sequencing input was blood. These receptor sequences come from a girl between 10 and 17 years old with multiple sclerosis. CDR3s include the opening cysteine and the closing phenylalanine or tryptophan. Fields, in order: CDR3 length, D gene, V gene, J gene, clone size, CDR3 protein, CDR3 DNA. D genes are given only for firm matches. For some rows the clone size is stated as once, few or many, or as a class when expanded; others skip it.

15,-,TRBV5-1,TRBJ2-5,-,CASSLAEARQETQYF,TGCGCCAGCAGCTTGGCCGAGGCTCGACAAGAGACCCAGTACTTC
18,-,TRBV5-6,TRBJ1-2,-,CASSYGQHRGTGRDGYTF,TGTGCCAGCAGCTACGGACAGCATCGGGGGACCGGCAGGGATGGCTACACCTTC
16,-,TRBV7-9,TRBJ2-3,-,CASSGRGEFSTDTQYF,TGTGCCAGCAGCGGACGAGGGGAGTTTAGCACAGATACGCAGTATTTT
14,-,TRBV9,TRBJ2-1,-,CASSGPSSYNEQFF,TGTGCCAGCAGCGGCCCCAGCTCCTACAATGAGCAGTTCTTC
13,-,TRBV10-3,TRBJ2-7,few,CAIRRGVGYEQYF,TGTGCCATCAGGAGGGGTGTGGGCTACGAGCAGTACTTC
15,TRBD1,TRBV5-1,TRBJ2-7,-,CASSAWTGVPYEQYF,TGCGCCAGCAGCGCCTGGACAGGGGTCCCCTACGAGCAGTACTTC
13,-,TRBV5-1,TRBJ1-1,-,CASSPRLNTEAFF,TGTGCCAGCAGCCCGAGACTGAACACTGAAGCTTTCTTT
15,-,TRBV3-1,TRBJ2-5,once,CASSQYRSGQETQYF,TGTGCCAGCAGCCAATATCGCTCCGGCCAGGAGACCCAGTACTTC
16,TRBD1,TRBV7-9,TRBJ1-4,-,CASSLDGQRQGAKLFF,TGTGCCAGCAGCTTAGATGGACAAAGACAGGGGGCAAAACTGTTTTTT
12,-,TRBV29-1,TRBJ1-2,few,CSVEASHYGYTF,TGCAGCGTTGAAGCCAGCCACTATGGCTACACCTTC
15,TRBD1,TRBV6-5,TRBJ2-7,-,CASSYRDRGGYEQYF,TGTGCCAGCAGTTACAGGGACAGGGGAGGCTACGAGCAGTACTTC
16,TRBD1,TRBV2,TRBJ1-2,-,CASSETTGGKDYGYTF,TGTGCCAGCAGCGAAACCACAGGGGGCAAGGACTATGGCTACACCTTC
15,-,TRBV20-1,TRBJ2-7,-,CSARDAHRDLTRQYF,TGCAGTGCTAGAGACGCCCACAGGGATCTAACACGGCAGTACTTC
11,-,TRBV30,TRBJ2-4,-,CAWKMGDLQYF,TGTGCCTGGAAAATGGGGGACCTGCAGTACTTC
15,-,TRBV20-1,TRBJ1-2,-,CSARDRNRVPNGYTF,TGCAGTGCTAGAGATAGGAACAGGGTACCTAATGGCTACACCTTC
18,TRBD1,TRBV4-2,TRBJ2-3,-,CASSQKVHAGQGVDTQYF,TGTGCCAGCAGCCAAAAGGTCCACGCGGGACAGGGAGTGGATACGCAGTATTTT
15,-,TRBV6-5,TRBJ2-3,few,CASSSNLGSTDTQYF,TGTGCCAGCAGTTCCAATCTAGGGAGCACAGATACGCAGTATTTT
14,-,TRBV11-2,TRBJ2-5,-,CASSLGGDPREQYF,TGTGCCAGCAGCTTAGGAGGGGACCCCCGAGAGCAGTACTTC
13,-,TRBV30,TRBJ2-2,-,CAWSSTGAGELFF,TGTGCCTGGAGTAGTACGGGGGCCGGGGAGCTGTTTTTT
14,-,TRBV6-5,TRBJ2-6,-,CASSPRAAANVLTF,TGTGCCAGCTCGCCAAGGGCTGCCGCCAACGTCCTGACTTTC
14,-,TRBV5-5,TRBJ2-4,few,CASSSIGLGNIQYF,TGTGCCAGCAGCTCCATCGGCCTGGGGAACATTCAGTACTTC
15,-,TRBV7-9,TRBJ2-7,-,CASSLAVGVRYEQYF,TGTGCCAGCAGCTTAGCGGTCGGGGTACGCTACGAGCAGTACTTC
18,-,TRBV20-1,TRBJ2-1,-,CSARWVGGVGGVGNEQFF,TGCAGTGCTAGATGGGTCGGAGGGGTCGGTGGGGTTGGGAATGAGCAGTTCTTC
12,-,TRBV6-4,TRBJ1-2,-,CASSDPGRGYTF,TGTGCCAGCAGTGACCCGGGACGGGGCTACACCTTC
15,TRBD1,TRBV12-3/TRBV12-4,TRBJ1-5,-,CASSPNRGENQPQHF,TGTGCCAGCAGTCCCAACAGGGGGGAGAATCAGCCCCAGCATTTT
15,-,TRBV6-1,TRBJ2-3,few,CASSEGGTSTDTQYF,TGTGCCAGCAGTGAGGGCGGGACTAGCACAGATACGCAGTATTTT
13,TRBD1,TRBV29-1,TRBJ2-1,-,CSVGRKKGGEQFF,TGCAGCGTCGGCCGGAAAAAAGGGGGCGAGCAGTTCTTC
13,-,TRBV7-9,TRBJ2-5,-,CASSSDRDWEQYF,TGTGCCAGCAGCTCAGACAGGGACTGGGAGCAGTACTTC
13,-,TRBV29-1,TRBJ1-1,-,CSVGTGLGTEAFF,TGCAGCGTTGGTACAGGGTTGGGCACTGAAGCTTTCTTT
14,-,TRBV9,TRBJ2-3,-,CASSLASATDTQYF,TGTGCCAGCAGCCTGGCTAGCGCCACAGATACGCAGTATTTT
15,TRBD1,TRBV12-3/TRBV12-4,TRBJ1-5,few,CASKGTGARNQPQHF,TGTGCCAGCAAAGGGACAGGGGCTCGCAATCAGCCCCAGCATTTT
14,-,TRBV20-1,TRBJ2-7,-,CSAQTGSHSYEQYF,TGCAGTGCTCAAACAGGATCCCACTCCTACGAGCAGTACTTC
19,TRBD2,TRBV12-3/TRBV12-4,TRBJ2-1,once,CASSSRPWWTGGINNEQFF,TGTGCCAGCAGTTCACGCCCGTGGTGGACGGGGGGGATTAACAATGAGCAGTTCTTC
13,TRBD2,TRBV12-3/TRBV12-4,TRBJ2-5,few,CASKGTSVETQYF,TGTGCCAGCAAGGGGACTAGCGTTGAGACCCAGTACTTC
14,TRBD2,TRBV29-1,TRBJ2-1,few,CSVQREHPTSEQFF,TGCAGCGTCCAGCGGGAGCACCCTACAAGTGAGCAGTTCTTC
13,-,TRBV5-6,TRBJ2-4,-,CASSLATENIQYF,TGTGCCAGCAGCTTGGCCACCGAAAACATTCAGTACTTC
15,TRBD1,TRBV9,TRBJ2-3,-,CASSVAGQGADTQYF,TGTGCCAGCAGCGTAGCGGGACAGGGGGCGGATACGCAGTATTTT
17,TRBD2,TRBV7-2,TRBJ2-7,-,CASSSITRIVGGNEQYF,TGTGCCAGCAGCTCAATTACGAGGATCGTGGGGGGGAACGAGCAGTACTTC
14,TRBD2,TRBV29-1,TRBJ2-1,-,CSVDAGGLIDEQFF,TGCAGCGTTGACGCGGGAGGGCTGATAGATGAGCAGTTCTTC
17,TRBD2,TRBV5-1,TRBJ2-1,-,CASSLASRTSGSNEQFF,TGCGCCAGCAGCTTGGCCTCCCGGACTAGCGGGAGCAATGAGCAGTTCTTC
15,-,TRBV20-1,TRBJ2-1,-,CSATRPRLDSHEQFF,TGCAGTGCTACGAGACCGAGACTAGATTCCCATGAGCAGTTCTTC
13,-,TRBV20-1,TRBJ2-5,-,CSAPREGQETQYF,TGCAGTGCTCCCCGCGAAGGACAAGAGACCCAGTACTTC
13,-,TRBV2,TRBJ2-3,-,CASSVTGLDTQYF,TGTGCCAGCAGTGTTACAGGGTTAGATACGCAGTATTTT
13,-,TRBV29-1,TRBJ2-3,-,CSVLSGSTDTQYF,TGCAGCGTTCTCTCGGGCTCCACAGATACGCAGTATTTT
18,TRBD2,TRBV20-1,TRBJ2-6,-,CSARSATSDPLGANVLTF,TGCAGTGCTAGATCCGCGACTAGCGATCCCCTCGGGGCCAACGTCCTGACTTTC
12,-,TRBV29-1,TRBJ1-4,-,CSASWGAEKLFF,TGCAGCGCGTCCTGGGGGGCCGAAAAACTGTTTTTT
18,-,TRBV4-2,TRBJ2-2,-,CASSQAGSRGPNTGELFF,TGTGCCAGCAGCCAAGCCGGGTCCAGGGGCCCGAACACCGGGGAGCTGTTTTTT
17,TRBD2,TRBV10-1,TRBJ2-1,once,CASSESASGGKYNEQFF,TGCGCCAGCAGTGAGTCGGCCAGCGGGGGCAAATACAATGAGCAGTTCTTC
14,TRBD1,TRBV29-1,TRBJ1-5,-,CSASDGTGFGPQHF,TGCAGCGCCTCTGACGGGACAGGGTTTGGGCCCCAGCATTTT
20,TRBD2,TRBV4-2,TRBJ2-5,-,CASSQSPSGLAGYPQETQYF,TGTGCCAGCAGCCAAAGCCCCTCGGGACTAGCGGGGTATCCACAAGAGACCCAGTACTTC
10,-,TRBV21-1,TRBJ2-7,-,CASSESEQYF,TGTGCCAGCAGCGAAAGCGAGCAGTACTTC
15,-,TRBV10-3,TRBJ2-1,-,CAVIYVRGDNNEQFF,TGTGCCGTCATTTACGTTCGCGGGGATAACAATGAGCAGTTCTTC
16,TRBD1,TRBV18,TRBJ2-3,once,CASSPLSGTGTDTQYF,TGTGCCAGCTCACCACTATCCGGGACAGGCACAGATACGCAGTATTTT
14,TRBD2,TRBV2,TRBJ2-6,-,CASRGVSGANVLTF,TGTGCCAGCCGGGGGGTGTCTGGGGCCAACGTCCTGACTTTC
17,-,TRBV6-2/TRBV6-3,TRBJ2-6,few,CASSLWTSDTGANVLTF,TGTGCCAGCAGCTTATGGACATCTGATACTGGGGCCAACGTCCTGACTTTC